Below, 13 T cell receptor beta chains from the same sample are listed, as sequenced in a study of cytotoxic CD8 clonotypes in ibrutinib-treated CLL. The repertoire was sequenced with immunoSEQ multiplex PCR; TCRdb's copy has only in-frame clones and lacks some. The sample consists of about 140,000 clones, around three quarters of them appearing once. This specimen was PBMCs, taken after 12 months of ibrutinib treatment. Every receptor here comes from a human donor with chronic lymphocytic leukemia.

The chain uses TRBV7-9 and TRBJ1-1; perhaps TRBD1 as D (5 bases). CDR1 SEHNR and CDR2 FQNEAQ come from the germline V gene (reference sequence). V shed 5 bases and J shed 3 bases, with 13 bases lying between them. The CDR3 has 14 amino acids. The CDR3 DNA reads as TGTGCCAGCAGCCGCAGGGACGCTTACACTGAAGCTTTCTTT. It translates to CASSRRDAYTEAFF.

The rearrangement joins TRBV4-2 to TRBJ2-5; 7 positions agree with TRBD2. CDR3 length: 17 residues. With 1 base clipped from V and 1 base from J, the junction kept 9 bases outside the gene matches. Germline V gene sequence: CDR1 LGHNA, CDR2 YNFKEQ. CDR3 DNA sequence: TGTGCCAGCAGCCAAGGGGGCGTGGGAGGGAGCCAAGAGACCCAGTACTTC. Amino acid sequence: CASSQGGVGGSQETQYF.

This clone has only one observation. J is TRBJ1-1 and V is TRBV7-6; D is perhaps TRBD1 (6 bases). Germline V CDR1 and CDR2: SGHVS, FNYEAQ. V lost 5 bases and J lost 1, with 17 bases in between. The CDR3 covers 16 residues. The CDR3 loop is CASSARPGGSNTEAFF. In nucleotides, the CDR3 is TGTGCCAGCAGCGCCCGCCCTGGGGGCTCGAACACTGAAGCTTTCTTT. Filled out from reference TRBV7-6 and TRBJ1-1, the complete variable domain reads GAGVSQSPRYKVTKRGQDVALRCDPISGHVSLYWYRQALGQGPEFLTYFNYEAQQDKSGLPNDRFSAERPEGSISTLTIQRTEQRDSAMYRCASSARPGGSNTEAFFGQGTRLTVV.

The J gene is TRBJ1-5, the V gene TRBV27, with 7 bases aligning to TRBD1. Per germline, CDR1 MNHEY and CDR2 SMNVEV (reference sequence). V trimming: 1 base; J trimming: 0 bases; junction bases outside the gene matches: 6. This CDR3 has 17 residues. The CDR3 DNA follows: TGTGCCAGCAGTTTATTCGGGACAGCACTTAGCAATCAGCCCCAGCATTTT. As protein: CASSLFGTALSNQPQHF.

This chain uses TRBV6-5 with TRBJ2-5; D remains ambiguous. Looked up from germline, CDR1 is MNHEY and CDR2 is SVGAGI. This CDR3 region has 11 residues. The V end was cut by 8 bases, the J end by 7 bases, with 11 bases between. The CDR3 sequence is CASRRSWTQYF. CDR3 nucleotides: TGTGCCAGCCGGCGTAGCTGGACCCAGTACTTC.

This clone turned up a few times. The chain links TRBV19 to TRBJ1-5; D may be TRBD1 (6 bases). Per the germline V gene, CDR1 is LNHDA and CDR2 is SQIVND (reference sequence). Trimming pared 9 bases from V and 3 bases from J, leaving 24 bases between. CDR3 length: 17 amino acids. The CDR3 region has the DNA TGTGCCAGCACATCCGGGTGGGCAGGGGCTTCCAATCAGCCCCAGCATTTT. Translating it yields CASTSGWAGASNQPQHF.

The gene calls are TRBV9 and TRBJ2-1, with no clear D. Germline CDR1 SGDLS, CDR2 YYNGEE. Deletions cut 3 bases from V and 7 bases from J, with 5 bases between. This CDR3 contains 11 residues. The CDR3 loop reads CASSAQNEQFF. In DNA, the CDR3 is TGTGCCAGCAGCGCCCAGAATGAGCAGTTCTTC.

J is TRBJ1-5 and V is TRBV11-2; D ambiguous. Trimming stripped 0 bases from V and 5 bases from J, with 11 bases between. CDR3 size: 15 residues. Germline assignment: CDR1 SGHAT and CDR2 FQNNGV. The CDR3 loop reads CASSLDYMRHQPQHF. Here the CDR3 DNA reads TGTGCCAGCAGCTTAGATTATATGAGACATCAGCCCCAGCATTTT.

This clone was counted a single time. The chain employs TRBV6-5 and TRBJ1-2, with TRBD1 as a possible D gene (6 bases). V lost 7 bases, J lost 8 bases, and 23 bases lay in between. Looked up from germline, CDR1 is MNHEY and CDR2 is SVGAGI. CDR3 length: 15 residues. The CDR3 DNA reads as TGTGCCAGCAAGCTACAGGGCACCGCCAATCTGGGCTACACCTTC. Its protein product is CASKLQGTANLGYTF.

This clone occurred a few times. V and J are TRBV6-5 and TRBJ2-7; 12 nucleotides agree with TRBD2. Germline V CDR1 and CDR2: MNHEY, SVGAGI. V shed 8 bases, J shed 3 bases, and the junction held 8 bases outside the gene matches. This CDR3 is 15 amino acids long. The chain's CDR3 is CASLRASGRVYEQYF. Here the CDR3 DNA reads TGTGCCAGCCTGAGGGCTAGCGGGAGGGTCTACGAGCAGTACTTC.

The V gene is TRBV18, the J gene TRBJ1-2; 8 positions agree with TRBD1. This CDR3 spans 14 amino acids. J lost 2 bases, V lost 6 bases, and 5 bases had no gene match. Germline V CDR1 and CDR2: KGHSH, LQKENI. The CDR3 region is CASSSGTGNYGYTF. Written as DNA, the CDR3 is TGTGCCAGCTCCTCGGGGACAGGAAACTATGGCTACACCTTC.

This sequence joins TRBV6-1 and TRBJ2-2; D may be TRBD1 (5 bases). This CDR3 contains 15 residues. The V and J ends lost 0 bases and 5 bases respectively, with 10 bases between them. Germline values: CDR1 MNHNS, CDR2 SASEGT. CDR3 protein: CASSEAWGGTGELFF. The CDR3 DNA is TGTGCCAGCAGTGAAGCTTGGGGCGGAACCGGGGAGCTGTTTTTT.

As concerns this clone: This may come from a read error, since a much larger clone is one base off. This rearrangement joins TRBV5-4 to TRBJ2-7; 8 positions match TRBD1. The J segment lost 1 base and the V segment lost 4 bases, leaving 1 base of the junction unmatched. Germline V gene lookup returns CDR1 SGHNT and CDR2 YYREEE (reference sequence). The CDR3 is 13 residues long. The CDR3 DNA follows: TGTGCCAGCAGCCGGGACAGGTCCTACGAGCAGTACTTC. It yields the protein CASSRDRSYEQYF.